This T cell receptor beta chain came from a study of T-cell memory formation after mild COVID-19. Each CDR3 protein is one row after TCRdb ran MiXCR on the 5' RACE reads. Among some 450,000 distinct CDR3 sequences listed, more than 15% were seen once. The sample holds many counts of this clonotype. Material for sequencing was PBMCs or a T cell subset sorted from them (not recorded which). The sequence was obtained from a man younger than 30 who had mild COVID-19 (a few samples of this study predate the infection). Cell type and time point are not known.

The CDR3 spells CASSAYTGEQQFF. The CDR3 nucleotides read TGCGCCAGCAGCGCATATACAGGGGAGCAACAGTTCTTC. V gene TRBV5-1 combines with J gene TRBJ2-1, with TRBD1 identical over 7 bases. V was clipped by 4 bases and J by 13 bases; unmatched bases: 11. The CDR3 runs to 13 residues. CDR1 and CDR2 (germline): SGHRS, YFSETQ.